This T cell receptor (beta chain) emerged from a study of graft-versus-host responses after intestinal transplantation. Study summary: Each patient got anti-thymocyte globulin induction, then tacrolimus and steroids for around 3 years.

The CDR3 spans 16 residues. After removal of 2 bases from V and 2 bases from J, the junction contained 1 base not matched to a gene. Germline CDR1 SNHLY, CDR2 FYNNEI. Some clones are missing from TCRdb's copy, which holds only in-frame ones; the method was immunoSEQ multiplex PCR. The table records about 39,000 clones, nearly 95% of them present only once. As for this clone: As yet, its antigen is unknown.

The material was unstimulated CD8+ T cells sorted from spleen or lymph node cells, obtained before transplant. The TCR was taken from a human donor who was the organ donor for an intestinal transplant. This chain uses TRBV2 with TRBJ2-5; 14 bases are shared with TRBD2. The CDR3: CASSEWTSGGQETQYF. In nucleotides, the CDR3 is TGTGCCAGCAGTGAATGGACTAGCGGGGGGCAAGAGACCCAGTACTTC.